This T cell receptor beta chain was identified during a study of neurological immune-mediated disorders (dated by TCRdb to the late 2010s). About the study as a whole: Of the 35 or so multiple sclerosis patients, some 30 had relapsing-remitting MS and 3 had secondary progressive MS. Using UMI-based sequencing, the study compared peripheral blood TCR-beta repertoires from patients with HTLV-I-associated myelopathy (HAM/TSP), patients with multiple sclerosis, and healthy controls. The approximately 96 TCR-beta libraries covered PBMC samples along with longitudinal samples, technical triplicates, and paired sorted CD4+ and CD8+ T-cell subsets. The cohort included about 70 subjects: approximately 14 with HAM/TSP, some 34 with multiple sclerosis, and 20 or so healthy controls.

The table lists this clonotype with many counts. Its binding antigen is unknown. Per-base quality was not reported, and no clone a single base away is much larger than it. To synthesize cDNA, template-switch 5'RACE was performed with a primer carrying a 10-nucleotide random unique molecular identifier so that each TCR transcript was tagged. Over 180 million TCR-beta sequences, covering 15-18 subjects, were produced in each sequencing run. The RNeasy kit was used to extract total RNA. Using the KAPA Real-time Library Amplification kit, TCR-beta VDJ regions were amplified with primers for the TCR constant region and the 5'RACE anchor. Sample indexes and Illumina adaptors were added in a first PCR, after which library yield was increased in a second PCR. After Ampure bead purification, the TCR product of roughly 650 bp was size-selected on a 2% E-gel SizeSelection system. Before pooling, library quality was checked on a Bioanalyzer, concentration was measured with Qubit, and libraries were quantified with the Kapa Library Quantification kit. An Illumina HiSeq 2500 was used to sequence the libraries paired-end at 2 x 150 bp. To increase sequence diversity, roughly 24-32% phiX was spiked into each library pool. Under the source paper's analysis protocol: Quality-filtered reads were processed with the UMI-based MiGEC pipeline, and over 75% of raw TCR sequences were removed by the MiGEC pipeline during error correction. VDJ genes were aligned to IMGT germline references, and each clonotype was defined by a unique CDR3 amino acid sequence together with V-J genes. Clonal expansion, Shannon diversity, and CDR3 relatedness (CalcPairwiseDistances, ClusterSamples) were evaluated with VDJtools, and phylogenetic trees were built with CLCbio workbench. A clone was classed as expanded if it had 8 or more unique UMIs, a cutoff based on coefficient-of-variation modelling across technical triplicates. Clones were called with MiXCR by TCRdb after fastp trimmed the public reads at Q25, and only in-frame beta chains were retained. Under each unique CDR3 protein, matching rows form one entry showing the most common genes and DNA. What appears here as the V and J calls and clone size reflects TCRdb's work, not the paper's. In all, the sample holds tens of thousands of distinct CDR3 sequences, and 4.5% of those were seen once. The top ten clones comprise around 6.9% of the sample.

For unsorted PBMC libraries, 2 million PBMCs were used after storage in RNAlater at -80 degrees C until RNA extraction. The multiple sclerosis patients were enrolled in a US clinical protocol that used magnetic resonance imaging to evaluate disease progression. Peripheral blood was subjected to Ficoll-Hypaque density gradient centrifugation to isolate PBMCs, which were then cryopreserved in liquid nitrogen. Results the study describes overall, beyond this receptor: In a phylogenetic analysis, the repertoires of 18 out of 34 MS patients fell into a single cluster of related CDR3 sequences, pointing to a possible signature at the repertoire level. The MS cluster was not associated with any clinical or MRI features, and the authors stated that larger cohorts are needed. TCR clonal expansion was highest in HAM/TSP patients and lowest in MS patients, with MS patients falling below even healthy controls. Across subjects, expanded clones never shared an identical CDR3 amino acid sequence, which suggests that the TCR-beta repertoires in every group were private.

The sample was PBMCs. The receptor's source is a man younger than 45 with multiple sclerosis.

The CDR3 region reads CASSRTPNTEAFF. The DNA sequence is TGTGCCAGCAGCAGGACACCAAACACTGAAGCTTTCTTT. The chain is assembled from TRBV5-4 and TRBJ1-1; the best D guess is TRBD1, with 5 bases matching. The CDR3 holds 13 amino acids from the cysteine to the phenylalanine. Only the CDR3 DNA stays, 39 bases, in frame from base 1. The V end loses 4 bases and the J end loses 2 bases, and a stretch of 9 bases separates them. From the germline V gene (reference sequence), CDR1 is SGHNT and CDR2 is YYREEE. Reference TRBV5-4 and TRBJ1-1 proteins supply the regions before and after the CDR3; the full variable domain is: ETGVTQSPTHLIKTRGQQVTLRCSSQSGHNTVSWYQQALGQGPQFIFQYYREEENGRGNFPPRFSGLQFPNYSSELNVNALELDDSALYLCASSRTPNTEAFFGQGTRLTVV.